This T cell receptor (beta chain) stems from a study of T cells in Graves' hyperthyroidism and ophthalmopathy. This clonotype was found many times. Using roughly 9.4 ml of fresh peripheral blood, PBMCs were prepared. Amplified TCR beta CDR3 regions derived from RNA transcripts. The HTBI primer set served for first-round RT-PCR of the TCR CDR3. TCRdb redid the calling of the multiplex PCR reads with MiXCR, one entry per CDR3 protein. In the table there are about 520,000 distinct CDR3 sequences, roughly a quarter of which are singletons. The receptor's source is a woman in her twenties or thirties with Graves' ophthalmopathy. The specimen was blood.

This CDR3 is CASSLGGHSRETQYF. The DNA for the CDR3 is TGTGCCAGCAGCTTAGGGGGCCATAGCAGGGAGACCCAGTACTTC. This chain joins TRBV7-8 and TRBJ2-5, with D possibly TRBD1 on 5 matching bases. This CDR3 is built from 15 residues. Germline CDR1 and CDR2: SGHVS and FQNEAQ. V was cut by 1 base and J by 5 bases, with 14 bases left in between.